The present entry profiles one T cell receptor (beta chain) with its context. Its specificity is unknown. MiXCR was run by TCRdb on the 5' RACE reads, yielding one entry per CDR3 protein. The sample carries approximately 47,000 distinct CDR3 sequences, roughly 28% recorded once. Study-wide points: The larger-cohort validation was restricted to a single TCR beta V-J rearrangement rather than whole repertoires.

This CDR3 spans 13 amino acids. Germline loops: CDR1 SGHTA, CDR2 FQGTGA. V was clipped by 3 bases and J by 3 bases, with 8 bases between them. The V call is TRBV7-3, the J call TRBJ2-5, with D possibly matching TRBD2 (5 bases). Sequenced material: naive CD4+ T cells sorted from blood. Subset in this sample: naive CD4+ T cells, CD4+CD45RA+CD25-. The TCR comes from a female donor with breast cancer. The chain's CDR3 is CASSFTGKETQYF. CDR3 nucleotides: TGTGCCAGCAGCTTTACGGGAAAAGAGACCCAGTACTTC.